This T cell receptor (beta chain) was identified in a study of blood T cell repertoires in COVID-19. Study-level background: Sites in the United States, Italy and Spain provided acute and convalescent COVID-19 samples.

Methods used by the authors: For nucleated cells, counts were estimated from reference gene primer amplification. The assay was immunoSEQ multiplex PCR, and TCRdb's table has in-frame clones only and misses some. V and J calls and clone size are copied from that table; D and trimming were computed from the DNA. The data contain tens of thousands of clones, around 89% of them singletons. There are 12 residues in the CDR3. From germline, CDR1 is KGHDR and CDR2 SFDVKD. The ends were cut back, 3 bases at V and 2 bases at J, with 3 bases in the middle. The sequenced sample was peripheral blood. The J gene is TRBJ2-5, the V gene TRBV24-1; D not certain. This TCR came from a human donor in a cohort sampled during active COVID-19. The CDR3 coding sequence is TGTGCCACCAGTGATCAACAAGAGACCCAGTACTTC. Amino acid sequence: CATSDQQETQYF.